These T cell receptor beta chains were read from a single sample in a study of CD8 T cells in Susac syndrome. TCRdb reanalysed the immunoSEQ multiplex PCR reads using MiXCR and keeps one entry per CDR3 protein. The sample contains about 130,000 distinct CDR3 sequences, about 94% of which appear only once. The sample was CD4+ T cells from PBMCs. The receptors here all came from a human donor in good health. Both conserved end residues are part of each CDR3. D genes are given only for firm matches. The size field is filled for only some rows; it gives once, few, many or a size class.

clone_size: .; j_call: TRBJ2-7; v_call: TRBV7-2; d_call: TRBD2; cdr3_aa: CASSQGRGGHEQYF; cdr3_nt: TGTGCCAGCAGCCAAGGTCGGGGGGGACACGAGCAGTACTTC
clone_size: .; j_call: TRBJ2-7; v_call: TRBV20-1; d_call: TRBD2; cdr3_aa: CSAIRAGDYEQYF; cdr3_nt: TGCAGTGCTATAAGAGCGGGAGACTACGAGCAGTACTTC
clone_size: .; j_call: TRBJ2-3; v_call: TRBV7-9; d_call: .; cdr3_aa: CASSWTGTISQYF; cdr3_nt: TGTGCCAGCAGCTGGACCGGGACAATTTCGCAGTATTTT
clone_size: .; j_call: TRBJ1-5; v_call: TRBV6-5; d_call: .; cdr3_aa: CASRPGTRVDQPQHF; cdr3_nt: TGTGCCAGCAGACCCGGGACAAGGGTTGATCAGCCCCAGCATTTT
clone_size: once; j_call: TRBJ2-3; v_call: TRBV19; d_call: .; cdr3_aa: CASTGGARTDTQYF; cdr3_nt: TGTGCCAGTACCGGCGGCGCCCGCACAGATACGCAGTATTTT
clone_size: .; j_call: TRBJ2-3; v_call: TRBV13; d_call: TRBD1; cdr3_aa: CASSSDREGDTQYF; cdr3_nt: TGTGCCAGCAGCTCCGACAGGGAAGGAGATACGCAGTATTTT
clone_size: .; j_call: TRBJ1-2; v_call: TRBV29-1; d_call: TRBD1; cdr3_aa: CSAERRDRVFGGYTF; cdr3_nt: TGCAGCGCCGAGCGAAGGGACAGGGTTTTTGGAGGCTACACCTTC
clone_size: .; j_call: TRBJ2-7; v_call: TRBV5-1; d_call: .; cdr3_aa: CASSFLGGYEQYF; cdr3_nt: TGCGCCAGCAGCTTCCTTGGGGGATACGAGCAGTACTTC
clone_size: .; j_call: TRBJ2-3; v_call: TRBV29-1; d_call: TRBD2; cdr3_aa: CSVDPGTTDTQYF; cdr3_nt: TGCAGCGTCGACCCGGGGACTACCGATACGCAGTATTTT
clone_size: few; j_call: TRBJ1-2; v_call: TRBV7-9; d_call: .; cdr3_aa: CASSLGQLNYGYTF; cdr3_nt: TGTGCCAGCAGCTTAGGGCAGCTTAACTATGGCTACACCTTC
clone_size: few; j_call: TRBJ1-2; v_call: TRBV29-1; d_call: .; cdr3_aa: CSVVLADNYGYTF; cdr3_nt: TGCAGCGTTGTTTTGGCCGACAACTATGGCTACACCTTC
clone_size: .; j_call: TRBJ1-1; v_call: TRBV7-9; d_call: TRBD1; cdr3_aa: CASSLGDRVTEAFF; cdr3_nt: TGTGCCAGCAGCTTAGGGGACAGGGTCACTGAAGCTTTCTTT
clone_size: .; j_call: TRBJ2-5; v_call: TRBV5-1; d_call: .; cdr3_aa: CASRGGQETQYF; cdr3_nt: TGCGCCAGCAGGGGTGGCCAAGAGACCCAGTACTTC
clone_size: .; j_call: TRBJ2-3; v_call: TRBV12-3/TRBV12-4; d_call: .; cdr3_aa: CATRNTDTQYF; cdr3_nt: TGTGCCACGCGTAACACAGATACGCAGTATTTT
clone_size: .; j_call: TRBJ2-7; v_call: TRBV7-9; d_call: .; cdr3_aa: CASSFTREQYF; cdr3_nt: TGTGCCAGCAGCTTTACAAGGGAGCAGTACTTC
clone_size: .; j_call: TRBJ2-1; v_call: TRBV27; d_call: TRBD2; cdr3_aa: CASSFRGSREQFF; cdr3_nt: TGTGCCAGTTCGTTCCGCGGGAGCCGTGAGCAGTTCTTC
clone_size: .; j_call: TRBJ1-5; v_call: TRBV20-1; d_call: TRBD1; cdr3_aa: CSARRTGFNQPQHF; cdr3_nt: TGCAGTGCTAGACGGACAGGGTTCAATCAGCCCCAGCATTTT
clone_size: .; j_call: TRBJ1-4; v_call: TRBV7-9; d_call: TRBD1; cdr3_aa: CASSAWDRGREKLFF; cdr3_nt: TGTGCCAGCAGCGCTTGGGACAGGGGGCGGGAAAAACTGTTTTTT
clone_size: .; j_call: TRBJ1-6; v_call: TRBV4-1; d_call: .; cdr3_aa: CASSHLGDSPLHF; cdr3_nt: TGCGCCAGCAGCCATCTTGGGGATTCACCCCTCCACTTT
clone_size: .; j_call: TRBJ2-1; v_call: TRBV3-1; d_call: TRBD2; cdr3_aa: CASSHNGLAGDRREQFF; cdr3_nt: TGTGCCAGCAGCCACAACGGACTAGCGGGAGACCGTAGGGAGCAGTTCTTC
clone_size: .; j_call: TRBJ2-7; v_call: TRBV4-1; d_call: TRBD1; cdr3_aa: CASSHYNRDRTYEQYF; cdr3_nt: TGCGCCAGCAGTCATTATAACCGGGACAGAACCTACGAGCAGTACTTC
clone_size: once; j_call: TRBJ1-2; v_call: TRBV7-8; d_call: .; cdr3_aa: CASSLARQPYGYTF; cdr3_nt: TGTGCCAGCAGCTTAGCGCGGCAGCCCTATGGCTACACCTTC
clone_size: .; j_call: TRBJ2-7; v_call: TRBV18; d_call: .; cdr3_aa: CASSSSSDEQYF; cdr3_nt: TGTGCCAGCTCTAGCAGTTCCGACGAGCAGTACTTC
clone_size: .; j_call: TRBJ2-7; v_call: TRBV12-3/TRBV12-4; d_call: .; cdr3_aa: CASSFWGAYEQYF; cdr3_nt: TGTGCCAGCAGTTTCTGGGGAGCCTACGAGCAGTACTTC
clone_size: .; j_call: TRBJ1-1; v_call: TRBV7-2; d_call: .; cdr3_aa: CASNLRGPMNTEAFF; cdr3_nt: TGTGCCAGCAATTTGCGGGGCCCCATGAACACTGAAGCTTTCTTT
clone_size: .; j_call: TRBJ2-3; v_call: TRBV6-2/TRBV6-3; d_call: .; cdr3_aa: CASRSFVTDTQYF; cdr3_nt: TGTGCCAGCAGGTCCTTCGTCACAGATACGCAGTATTTT
clone_size: .; j_call: TRBJ1-5; v_call: TRBV30; d_call: TRBD1; cdr3_aa: CAWSPPGQVVYQPQHF; cdr3_nt: TGTGCCTGGAGTCCCCCCGGACAGGTCGTATATCAGCCCCAGCATTTT
clone_size: .; j_call: TRBJ2-3; v_call: TRBV2; d_call: .; cdr3_aa: CASRGLGRGTDTQYF; cdr3_nt: TGTGCCAGCAGGGGTCTAGGCAGGGGCACAGATACGCAGTATTTT
clone_size: .; j_call: TRBJ1-1; v_call: TRBV6-5; d_call: .; cdr3_aa: CASLRPGNTEAFF; cdr3_nt: TGTGCCAGTCTCAGACCCGGGAACACTGAAGCTTTCTTT
clone_size: .; j_call: TRBJ2-7; v_call: TRBV18; d_call: TRBD1; cdr3_aa: CASSPVYRGAPGSYEQYF; cdr3_nt: TGTGCCAGCTCACCAGTCTACAGGGGCGCCCCAGGCTCCTACGAGCAGTACTTC
clone_size: .; j_call: TRBJ2-5; v_call: TRBV11-2; d_call: .; cdr3_aa: CASSLERVETQYF; cdr3_nt: TGTGCCAGCAGCTTAGAAAGGGTTGAGACCCAGTACTTC
clone_size: .; j_call: TRBJ2-2; v_call: TRBV19; d_call: .; cdr3_aa: CASSIGDWQPRELFF; cdr3_nt: TGTGCCAGTAGTATAGGGGACTGGCAGCCCCGGGAGCTGTTTTTT